The clone carrying this TCR beta chain was recorded at least ten times. The antigen remains undetermined. TCRdb reprocessed the 5' RACE reads with MiXCR, giving one entry per CDR3 protein. The repertoire includes hundreds of thousands of distinct CDR3 sequences, 3.6% of them detected once, and around 22% sits in the top ten. The record originates from a study of T cells after yellow fever vaccination. Findings and caveats of the study: In FACS-sorted repertoires, abundant clonotypes from the bulk population could appear as contaminants. It was the secondary response that reached its peak faster, day 5 versus 15, but it was weaker. Re-detected after boosting: most primary clones, 96% of CD4 and 80% to 90% of CD8.

Germline CDR1 reads LGHNA; CDR2 reads YSLEER. The CDR3 runs to 16 residues. V was pared by 0 bases and J by 2 bases, with 11 bases between. The chain uses TRBV4-3 and TRBJ1-5; D not certain. Sequenced material: PBMCs, taken on the day of the yellow fever booster vaccination. The clonotype comes from a man aged 18 to 30 who received the YFV17D yellow fever vaccine. The CDR3 nucleotides are TGCGCCAGCAGCCAAGATGCGGGGTTAGGCAATCAGCCCCAGCATTTT. Its translation: CASSQDAGLGNQPQHF.